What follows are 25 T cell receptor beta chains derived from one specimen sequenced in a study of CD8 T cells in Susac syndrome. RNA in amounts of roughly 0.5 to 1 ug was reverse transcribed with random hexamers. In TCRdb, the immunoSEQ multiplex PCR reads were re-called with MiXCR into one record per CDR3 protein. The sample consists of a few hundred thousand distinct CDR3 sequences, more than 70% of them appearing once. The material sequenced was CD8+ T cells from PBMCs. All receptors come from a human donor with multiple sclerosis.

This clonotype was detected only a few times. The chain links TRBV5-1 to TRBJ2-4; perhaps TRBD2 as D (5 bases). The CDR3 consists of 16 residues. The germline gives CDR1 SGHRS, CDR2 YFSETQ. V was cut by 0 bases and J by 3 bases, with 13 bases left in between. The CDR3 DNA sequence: TGCGCCAGCAGCTTGGTTGGGAGTCTTGACAAAAACATTCAGTACTTC. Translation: CASSLVGSLDKNIQYF.

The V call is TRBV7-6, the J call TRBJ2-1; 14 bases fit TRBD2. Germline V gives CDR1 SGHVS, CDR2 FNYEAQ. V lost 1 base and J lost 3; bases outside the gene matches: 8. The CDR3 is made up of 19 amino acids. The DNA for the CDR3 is TGTGCCAGCAGCTTAGAGCCCGGACTAGCGGGGGGCTTCTACAATGAGCAGTTCTTC. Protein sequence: CASSLEPGLAGGFYNEQFF.

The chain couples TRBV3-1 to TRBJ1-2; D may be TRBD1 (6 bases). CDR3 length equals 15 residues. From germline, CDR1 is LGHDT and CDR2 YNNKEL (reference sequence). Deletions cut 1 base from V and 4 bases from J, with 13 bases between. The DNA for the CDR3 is TGTGCCAGCAGCCAAGGGTCAGGGGCGGTCTATGGCTACACCTTC. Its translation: CASSQGSGAVYGYTF.

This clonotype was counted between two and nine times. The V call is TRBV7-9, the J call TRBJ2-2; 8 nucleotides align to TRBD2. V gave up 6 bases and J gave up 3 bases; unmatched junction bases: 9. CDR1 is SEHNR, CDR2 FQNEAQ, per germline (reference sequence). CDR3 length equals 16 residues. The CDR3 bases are TGTGCCAGCAGTCGGTTGCGGGGGGCCTACACCGGGGAGCTGTTTTTT. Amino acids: CASSRLRGAYTGELFF.

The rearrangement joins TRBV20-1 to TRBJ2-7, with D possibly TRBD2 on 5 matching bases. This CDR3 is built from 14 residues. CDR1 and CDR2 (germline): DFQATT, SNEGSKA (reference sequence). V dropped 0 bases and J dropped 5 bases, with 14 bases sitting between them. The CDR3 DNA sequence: TGCAGTGCTAGAGATTTTCGGACTGGGGACGAGCAGTACTTC. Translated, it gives CSARDFRTGDEQYF.

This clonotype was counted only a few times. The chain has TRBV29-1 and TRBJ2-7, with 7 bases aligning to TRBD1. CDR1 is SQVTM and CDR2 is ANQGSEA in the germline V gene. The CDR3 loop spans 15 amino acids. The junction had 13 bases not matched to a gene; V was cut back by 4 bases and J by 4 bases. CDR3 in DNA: TGCAGCGTTGTTCTATCTGACAGGGTAGTGTACGAGCAGTACTTC. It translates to CSVVLSDRVVYEQYF.

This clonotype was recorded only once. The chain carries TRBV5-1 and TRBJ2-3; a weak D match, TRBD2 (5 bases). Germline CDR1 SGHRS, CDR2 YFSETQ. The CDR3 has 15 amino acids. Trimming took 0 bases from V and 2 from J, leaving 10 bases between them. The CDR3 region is CASSLEAGLTDTQYF. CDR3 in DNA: TGCGCCAGCAGCTTGGAGGCGGGCCTCACAGATACGCAGTATTTT.

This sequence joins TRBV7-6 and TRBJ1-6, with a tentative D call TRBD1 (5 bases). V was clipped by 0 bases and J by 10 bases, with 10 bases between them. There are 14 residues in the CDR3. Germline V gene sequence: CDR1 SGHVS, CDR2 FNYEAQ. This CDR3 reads CASSLAGAGSPLHF. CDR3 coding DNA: TGTGCCAGCAGCTTAGCAGGGGCAGGATCACCCCTCCACTTT. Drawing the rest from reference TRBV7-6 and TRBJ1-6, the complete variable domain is GAGVSQSPRYKVTKRGQDVALRCDPISGHVSLYWYRQALGQGPEFLTYFNYEAQQDKSGLPNDRFSAERPEGSISTLTIQRTEQRDSAMYRCASSLAGAGSPLHFGNGTRLTVT.

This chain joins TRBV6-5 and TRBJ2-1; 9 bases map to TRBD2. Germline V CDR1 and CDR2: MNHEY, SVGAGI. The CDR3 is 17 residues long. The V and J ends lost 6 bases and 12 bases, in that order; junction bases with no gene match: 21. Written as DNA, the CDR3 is TGTGCCAGCAGCTCACCGAGGAGCGGGGGGCTTACAACCAGGCAGTTCTTC. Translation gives CASSSPRSGGLTTRQFF.

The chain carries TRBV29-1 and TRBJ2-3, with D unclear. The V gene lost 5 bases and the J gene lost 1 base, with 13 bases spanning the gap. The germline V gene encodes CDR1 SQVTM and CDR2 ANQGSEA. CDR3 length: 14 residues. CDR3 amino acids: CSVLLGSGTDTQYF. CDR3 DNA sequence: TGCAGCGTTCTTCTGGGCTCAGGCACAGATACGCAGTATTTT.

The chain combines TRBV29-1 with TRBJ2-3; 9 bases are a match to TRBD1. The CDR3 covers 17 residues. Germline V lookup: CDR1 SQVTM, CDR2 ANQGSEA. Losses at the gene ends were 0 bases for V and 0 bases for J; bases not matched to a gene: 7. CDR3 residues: CSVEESGTGTSTDTQYF. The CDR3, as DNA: TGCAGCGTTGAAGAGTCCGGGACAGGGACTAGCACAGATACGCAGTATTTT.

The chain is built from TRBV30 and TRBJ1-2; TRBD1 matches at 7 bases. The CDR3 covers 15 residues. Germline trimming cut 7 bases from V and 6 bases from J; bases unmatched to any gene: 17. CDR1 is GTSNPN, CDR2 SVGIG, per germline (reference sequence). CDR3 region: CAFHRGRLVMDGYTF. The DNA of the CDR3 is TGTGCCTTTCACAGGGGCCGTTTAGTCATGGATGGCTACACCTTC.

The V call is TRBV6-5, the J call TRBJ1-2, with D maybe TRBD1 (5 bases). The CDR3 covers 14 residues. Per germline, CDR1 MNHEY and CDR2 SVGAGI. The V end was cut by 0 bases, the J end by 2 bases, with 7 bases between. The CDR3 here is CASSYSKGNYGYTF. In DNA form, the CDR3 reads TGTGCCAGCAGTTACTCAAAGGGGAACTATGGCTACACCTTC.

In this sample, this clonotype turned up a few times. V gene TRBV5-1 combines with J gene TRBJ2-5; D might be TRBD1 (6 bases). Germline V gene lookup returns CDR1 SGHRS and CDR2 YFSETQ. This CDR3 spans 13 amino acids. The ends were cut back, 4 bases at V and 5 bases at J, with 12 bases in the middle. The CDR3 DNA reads TGCGCCAGCAGCGAAGGGGGAGAGGAGACCCAGTACTTC. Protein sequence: CASSEGGEETQYF.

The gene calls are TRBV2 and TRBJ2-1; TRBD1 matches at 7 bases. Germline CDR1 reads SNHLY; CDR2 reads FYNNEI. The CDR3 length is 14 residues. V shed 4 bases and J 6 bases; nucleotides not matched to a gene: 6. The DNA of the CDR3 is TGTGCCAGCAGTGTCGAGACAGGGATCAATGAGCAGTTCTTC. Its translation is CASSVETGINEQFF.

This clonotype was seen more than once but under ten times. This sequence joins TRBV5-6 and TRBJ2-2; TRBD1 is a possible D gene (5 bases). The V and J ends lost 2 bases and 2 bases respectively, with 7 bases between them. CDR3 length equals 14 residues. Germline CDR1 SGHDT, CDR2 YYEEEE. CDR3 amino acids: CASSFDSNTGELFF. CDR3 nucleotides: TGTGCCAGCAGCTTTGACAGCAACACCGGGGAGCTGTTTTTT.

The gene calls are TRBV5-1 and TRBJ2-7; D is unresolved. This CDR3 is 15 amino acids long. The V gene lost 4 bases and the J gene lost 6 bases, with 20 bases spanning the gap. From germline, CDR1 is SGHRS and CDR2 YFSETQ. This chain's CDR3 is CASSGRHGSIVEQYF. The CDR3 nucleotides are TGCGCCAGCAGCGGCCGACACGGTTCGATTGTCGAGCAGTACTTC.

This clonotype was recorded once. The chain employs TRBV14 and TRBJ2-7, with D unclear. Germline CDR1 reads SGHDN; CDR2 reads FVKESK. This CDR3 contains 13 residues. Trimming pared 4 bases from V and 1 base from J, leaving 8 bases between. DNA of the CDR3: TGTGCCAGCAGCCCTCGTCCGTCCTACGAGCAGTACTTC. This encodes CASSPRPSYEQYF. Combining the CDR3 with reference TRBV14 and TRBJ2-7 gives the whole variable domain EAGVTQFPSHSVIEKGQTVTLRCDPISGHDNLYWYRRVMGKEIKFLLHFVKESKQDESGMPNNRFLAERTGGTYSTLKVQPAELEDSGVYFCASSPRPSYEQYFGPGTRLTVT.

Here the CDR3 reads CASSQDFGQNNYGYTF. The CDR3 coding sequence is TGCGCCAGCAGCCAAGATTTCGGACAGAATAACTATGGCTACACCTTC. This chain joins TRBV4-1 and TRBJ1-2, with D perhaps matching TRBD1 (6 bases). Per the germline V gene, CDR1 is MGHRA and CDR2 is YSYEKL. The V gene lost 0 bases and the J gene lost 1 base, with 12 bases spanning the gap. The CDR3 consists of 16 residues.

The CDR3 region has the DNA TGCGCCAGCAGCCCCAGGACGGAGACCTACGAGCAGTACTTC. It is translated as CASSPRTETYEQYF. This chain links TRBV10-2 with TRBJ2-7, with D unclear. Between the trimmed V and J ends, which lost 6 bases and 2 bases, there was a span of 14 bases. This CDR3 region has 14 residues. CDR1 is WSHSY, CDR2 SAAADI, per germline.

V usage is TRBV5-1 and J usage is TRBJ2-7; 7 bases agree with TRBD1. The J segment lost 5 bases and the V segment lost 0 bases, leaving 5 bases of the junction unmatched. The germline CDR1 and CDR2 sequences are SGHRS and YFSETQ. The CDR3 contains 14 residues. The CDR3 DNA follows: TGCGCCAGCAGCTTGGCCGACAGGGTCCACGAGCAGTACTTC. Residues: CASSLADRVHEQYF.

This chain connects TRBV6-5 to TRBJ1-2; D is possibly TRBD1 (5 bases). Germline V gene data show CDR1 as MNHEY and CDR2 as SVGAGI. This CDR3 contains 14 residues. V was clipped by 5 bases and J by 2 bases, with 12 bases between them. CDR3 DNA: TGTGCCAGCAGTACTGGGTGGGGGAACTATGGCTACACCTTC. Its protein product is CASSTGWGNYGYTF.

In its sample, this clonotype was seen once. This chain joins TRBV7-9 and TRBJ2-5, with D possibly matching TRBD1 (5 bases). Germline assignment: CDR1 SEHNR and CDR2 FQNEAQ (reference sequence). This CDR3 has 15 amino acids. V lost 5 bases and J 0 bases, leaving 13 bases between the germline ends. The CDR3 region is CASSRGAAYQETQYF. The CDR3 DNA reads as TGTGCCAGCAGCCGTGGGGCAGCGTACCAAGAGACCCAGTACTTC.

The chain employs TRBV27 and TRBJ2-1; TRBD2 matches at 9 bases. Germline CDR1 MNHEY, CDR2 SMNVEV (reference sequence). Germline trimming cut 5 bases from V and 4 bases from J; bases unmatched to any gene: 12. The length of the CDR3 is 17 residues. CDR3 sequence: CASSHAPQREDYNEQFF. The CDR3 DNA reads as TGTGCCAGCAGTCACGCACCCCAGCGGGAGGATTACAATGAGCAGTTCTTC.

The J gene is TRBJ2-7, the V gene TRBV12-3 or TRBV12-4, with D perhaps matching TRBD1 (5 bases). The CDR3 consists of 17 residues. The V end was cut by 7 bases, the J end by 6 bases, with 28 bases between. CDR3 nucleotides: TGTGCCAGCATAGGTGTAGACAACTCTCAGACCCAGGGCGAGCAGTACTTC. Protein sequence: CASIGVDNSQTQGEQYF.